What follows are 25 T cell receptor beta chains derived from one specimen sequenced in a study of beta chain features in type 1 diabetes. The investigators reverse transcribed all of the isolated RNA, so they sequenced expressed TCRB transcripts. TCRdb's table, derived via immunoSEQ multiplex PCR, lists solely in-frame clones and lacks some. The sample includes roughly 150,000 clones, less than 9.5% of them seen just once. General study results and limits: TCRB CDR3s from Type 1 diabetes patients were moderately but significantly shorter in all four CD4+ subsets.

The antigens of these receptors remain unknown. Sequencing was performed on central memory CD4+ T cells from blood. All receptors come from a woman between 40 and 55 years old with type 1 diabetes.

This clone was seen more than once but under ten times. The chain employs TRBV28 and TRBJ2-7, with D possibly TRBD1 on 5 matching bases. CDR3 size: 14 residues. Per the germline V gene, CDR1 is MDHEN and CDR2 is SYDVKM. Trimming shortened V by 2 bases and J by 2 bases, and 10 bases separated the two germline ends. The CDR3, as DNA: TGTGCCAGCAGTTTACAGGACACCGCCTACGAGCAGTACTTC. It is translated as CASSLQDTAYEQYF. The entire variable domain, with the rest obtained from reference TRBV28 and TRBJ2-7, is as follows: DVKVTQSSRYLVKRTGEKVFLECVQDMDHENMFWYRQDPGLGLRLIYFSYDVKMKEKGDIPEGYSVSREKKERFSLILESASTNQTSMYLCASSLQDTAYEQYFGPGTRLTVT.

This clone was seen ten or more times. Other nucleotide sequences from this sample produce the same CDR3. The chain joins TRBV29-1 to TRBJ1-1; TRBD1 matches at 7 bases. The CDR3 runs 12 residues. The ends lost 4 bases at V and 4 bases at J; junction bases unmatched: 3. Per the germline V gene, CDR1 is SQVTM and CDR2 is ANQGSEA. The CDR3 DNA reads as TGCAGCGTTGGACAGGGAGGCACTGAAGCTTTCTTT. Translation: CSVGQGGTEAFF.

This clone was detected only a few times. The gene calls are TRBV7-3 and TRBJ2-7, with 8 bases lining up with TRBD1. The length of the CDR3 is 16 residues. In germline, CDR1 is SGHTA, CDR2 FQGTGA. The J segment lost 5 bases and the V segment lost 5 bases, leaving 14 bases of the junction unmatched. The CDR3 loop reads CASSPNTVDRGHEQYF. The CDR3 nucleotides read TGTGCCAGCAGCCCCAATACTGTAGACAGGGGACACGAGCAGTACTTC.

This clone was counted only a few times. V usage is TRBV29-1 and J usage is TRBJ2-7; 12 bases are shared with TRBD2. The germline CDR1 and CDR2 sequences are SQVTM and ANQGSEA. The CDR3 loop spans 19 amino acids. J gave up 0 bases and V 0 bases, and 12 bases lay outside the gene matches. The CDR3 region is CSVEDKQGASGRASYEQYF. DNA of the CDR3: TGCAGCGTTGAAGATAAACAGGGGGCTAGCGGGAGGGCCTCCTACGAGCAGTACTTC.

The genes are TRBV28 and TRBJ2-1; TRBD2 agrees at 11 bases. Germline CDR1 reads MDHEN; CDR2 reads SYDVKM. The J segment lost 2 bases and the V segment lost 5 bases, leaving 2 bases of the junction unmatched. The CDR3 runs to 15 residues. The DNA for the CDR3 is TGTGCCAGCAGTCTAGCGGGGGGTGCCTACAATGAGCAGTTCTTC. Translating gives CASSLAGGAYNEQFF.

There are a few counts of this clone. CDR3 amino acids: CASSLVTGAQETQYF. The CDR3 DNA sequence: TGTGCCAGCAGCTTAGTGACAGGGGCCCAAGAGACCCAGTACTTC. This chain links TRBV7-6 with TRBJ2-5; 8 nucleotides align to TRBD1. The V gene end was trimmed by 1 base and the J gene end by 1 base; junction bases not matched to a gene: 2. Germline CDR1 reads SGHVS; CDR2 reads FNYEAQ. This CDR3 has 15 residues. The full variable domain, in which reference TRBV7-6 and TRBJ2-5 provide the parts outside the CDR3, is GAGVSQSPRYKVTKRGQDVALRCDPISGHVSLYWYRQALGQGPEFLTYFNYEAQQDKSGLPNDRFSAERPEGSISTLTIQRTEQRDSAMYRCASSLVTGAQETQYFGPGTRLLVL.

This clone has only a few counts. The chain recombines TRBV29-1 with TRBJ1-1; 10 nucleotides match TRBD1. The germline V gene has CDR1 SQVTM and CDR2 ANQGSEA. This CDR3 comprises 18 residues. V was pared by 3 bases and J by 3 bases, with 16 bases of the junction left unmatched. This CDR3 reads CSVDTGTGVKWLHTEAFF. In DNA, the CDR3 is TGCAGCGTTGATACCGGGACAGGGGTAAAATGGCTCCACACTGAAGCTTTCTTT.

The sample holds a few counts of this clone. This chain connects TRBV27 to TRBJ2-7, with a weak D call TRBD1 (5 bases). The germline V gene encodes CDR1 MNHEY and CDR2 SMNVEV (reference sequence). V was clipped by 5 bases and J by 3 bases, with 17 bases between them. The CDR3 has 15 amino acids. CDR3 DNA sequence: TGTGCCAGCAGTCCAACAGGAAAGGGGCTCTACGAGCAGTACTTC. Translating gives CASSPTGKGLYEQYF.

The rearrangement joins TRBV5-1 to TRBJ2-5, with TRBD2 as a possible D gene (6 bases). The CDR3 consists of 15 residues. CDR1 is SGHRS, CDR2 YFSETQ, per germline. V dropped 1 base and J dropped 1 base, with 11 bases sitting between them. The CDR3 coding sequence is TGCGCCAGCAGCTTGAACAGCGGGTCCCAAGAGACCCAGTACTTC. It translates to CASSLNSGSQETQYF. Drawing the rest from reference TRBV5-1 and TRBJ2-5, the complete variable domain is KAGVTQTPRYLIKTRGQQVTLSCSPISGHRSVSWYQQTPGQGLQFLFEYFSETQRNKGNFPGRFSGRQFSNSRSEMNVSTLELGDSALYLCASSLNSGSQETQYFGPGTRLLVL.

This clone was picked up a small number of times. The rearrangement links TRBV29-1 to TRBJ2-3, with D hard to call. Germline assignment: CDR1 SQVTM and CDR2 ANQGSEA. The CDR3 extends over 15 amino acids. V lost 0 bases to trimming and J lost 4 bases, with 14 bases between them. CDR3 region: CSVEDNGWSADTQYF. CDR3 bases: TGCAGCGTTGAAGATAACGGGTGGAGTGCAGATACGCAGTATTTT.

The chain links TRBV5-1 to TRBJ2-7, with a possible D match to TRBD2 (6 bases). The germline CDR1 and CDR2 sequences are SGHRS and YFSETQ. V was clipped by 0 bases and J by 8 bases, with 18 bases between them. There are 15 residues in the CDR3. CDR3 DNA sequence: TGCGCCAGCAGCTTGGAGGACGGGCCCGGGGGAAAGCAGTACTTC. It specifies CASSLEDGPGGKQYF.

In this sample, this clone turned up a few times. The CDR3: CASSLERGEQYF. DNA for the CDR3: TGTGCCAGCAGCTTAGAGCGTGGCGAGCAGTACTTC. The chain couples TRBV7-8 to TRBJ2-7; D not resolved. CDR3 length equals 12 residues. Germline CDR1 SGHVS, CDR2 FQNEAQ. V lost 1 base, J lost 6 bases, and 7 bases lay in between.

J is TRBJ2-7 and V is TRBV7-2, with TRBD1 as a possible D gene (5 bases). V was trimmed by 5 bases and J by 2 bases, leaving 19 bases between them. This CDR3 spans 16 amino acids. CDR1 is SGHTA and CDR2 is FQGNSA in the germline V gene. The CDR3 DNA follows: TGTGCCAGCAGCCTTTTACACGCTCAGGGAACCTACGAGCAGTACTTC. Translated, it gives CASSLLHAQGTYEQYF. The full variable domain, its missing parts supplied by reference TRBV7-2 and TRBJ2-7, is GAGVSQSPSNKVTEKGKDVELRCDPISGHTALYWYRQSLGQGLEFLIYFQGNSAPDKSGLPSDRFSAERTGGSVSTLTIQRTQQEDSAVYLCASSLLHAQGTYEQYFGPGTRLTVT.

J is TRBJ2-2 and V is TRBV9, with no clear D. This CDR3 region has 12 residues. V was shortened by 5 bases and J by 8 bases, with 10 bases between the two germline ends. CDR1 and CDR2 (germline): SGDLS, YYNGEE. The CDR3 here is CASSLSWGELFF. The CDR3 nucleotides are TGTGCCAGCAGTCTATCGTGGGGGGAGCTGTTTTTT.

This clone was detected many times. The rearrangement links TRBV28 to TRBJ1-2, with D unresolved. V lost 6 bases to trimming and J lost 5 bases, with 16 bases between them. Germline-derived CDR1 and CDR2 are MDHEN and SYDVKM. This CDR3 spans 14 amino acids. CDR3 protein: CASSLAGRGYGYTF. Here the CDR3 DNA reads TGTGCCAGCAGCCTCGCGGGGAGAGGGTATGGCTACACCTTC.

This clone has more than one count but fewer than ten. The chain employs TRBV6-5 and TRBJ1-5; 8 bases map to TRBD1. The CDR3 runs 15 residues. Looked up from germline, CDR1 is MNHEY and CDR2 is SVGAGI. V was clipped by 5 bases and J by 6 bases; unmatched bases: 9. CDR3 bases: TGTGCCAGCAGTCTTAACGGACAGGGCGCTCAGCCCCAGCATTTT. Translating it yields CASSLNGQGAQPQHF.

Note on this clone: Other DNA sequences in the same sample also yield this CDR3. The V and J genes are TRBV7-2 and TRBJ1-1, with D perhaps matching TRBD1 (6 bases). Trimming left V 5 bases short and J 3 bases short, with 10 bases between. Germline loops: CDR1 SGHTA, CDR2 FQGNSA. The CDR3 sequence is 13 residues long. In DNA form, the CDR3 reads TGTGCCAGCAGCGTACAGGGAGACACTGAAGCTTTCTTT. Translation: CASSVQGDTEAFF.

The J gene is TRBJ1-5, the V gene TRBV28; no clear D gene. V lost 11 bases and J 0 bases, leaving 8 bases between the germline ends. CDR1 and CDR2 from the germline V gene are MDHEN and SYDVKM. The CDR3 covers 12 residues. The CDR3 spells CAVRGSNQPQHF. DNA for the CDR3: TGTGCCGTACGGGGTAGCAATCAGCCCCAGCATTTT.

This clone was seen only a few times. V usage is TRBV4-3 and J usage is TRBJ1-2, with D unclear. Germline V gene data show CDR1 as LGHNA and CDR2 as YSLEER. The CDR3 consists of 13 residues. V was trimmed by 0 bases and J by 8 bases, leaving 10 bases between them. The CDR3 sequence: CASSQDGVWGYTF. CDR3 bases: TGCGCCAGCAGCCAAGACGGTGTTTGGGGCTACACCTTC.

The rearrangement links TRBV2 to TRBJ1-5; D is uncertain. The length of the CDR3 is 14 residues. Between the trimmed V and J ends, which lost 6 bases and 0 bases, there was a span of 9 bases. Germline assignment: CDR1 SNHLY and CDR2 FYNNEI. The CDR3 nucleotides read TGTGCCAGCAGCCCGCCCTATAGCAATCAGCCCCAGCATTTT. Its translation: CASSPPYSNQPQHF.

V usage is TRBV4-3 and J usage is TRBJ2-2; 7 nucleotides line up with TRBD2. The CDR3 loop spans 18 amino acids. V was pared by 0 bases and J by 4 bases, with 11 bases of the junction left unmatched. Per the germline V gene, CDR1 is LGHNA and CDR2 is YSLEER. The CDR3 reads CASSQEDGRTRPTGELFF. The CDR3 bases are TGCGCCAGCAGCCAAGAAGACGGACGGACTAGACCCACCGGGGAGCTGTTTTTT.

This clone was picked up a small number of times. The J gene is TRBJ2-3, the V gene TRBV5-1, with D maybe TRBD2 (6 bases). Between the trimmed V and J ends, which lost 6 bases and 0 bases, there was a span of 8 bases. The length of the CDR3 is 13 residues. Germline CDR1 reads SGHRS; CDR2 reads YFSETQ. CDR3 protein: CASMGTSTDTQYF. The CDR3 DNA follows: TGCGCCAGCATGGGGACTAGCACAGATACGCAGTATTTT.

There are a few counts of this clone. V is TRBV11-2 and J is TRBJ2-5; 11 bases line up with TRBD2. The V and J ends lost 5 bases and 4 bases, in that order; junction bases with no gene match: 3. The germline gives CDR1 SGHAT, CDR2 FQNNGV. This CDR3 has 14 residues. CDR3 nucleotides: TGTGCCAGCAGCCAACTAGCGGGAGTAGAGACCCAGTACTTC. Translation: CASSQLAGVETQYF.

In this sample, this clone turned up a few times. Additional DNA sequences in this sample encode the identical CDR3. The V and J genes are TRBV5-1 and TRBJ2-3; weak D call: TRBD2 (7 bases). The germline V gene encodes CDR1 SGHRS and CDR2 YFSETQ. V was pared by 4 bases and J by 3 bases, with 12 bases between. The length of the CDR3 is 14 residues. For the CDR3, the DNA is TGCGCCAGCAGCCTCGGGGGGCCGACAGATACGCAGTATTTT. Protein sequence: CASSLGGPTDTQYF.

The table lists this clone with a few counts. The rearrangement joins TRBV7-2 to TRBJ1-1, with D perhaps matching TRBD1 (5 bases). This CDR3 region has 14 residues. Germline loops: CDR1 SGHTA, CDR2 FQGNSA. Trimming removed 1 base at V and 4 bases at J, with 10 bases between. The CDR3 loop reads CASSLDGGGTEAFF. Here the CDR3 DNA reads TGTGCCAGCAGCTTAGATGGGGGGGGCACTGAAGCTTTCTTT.